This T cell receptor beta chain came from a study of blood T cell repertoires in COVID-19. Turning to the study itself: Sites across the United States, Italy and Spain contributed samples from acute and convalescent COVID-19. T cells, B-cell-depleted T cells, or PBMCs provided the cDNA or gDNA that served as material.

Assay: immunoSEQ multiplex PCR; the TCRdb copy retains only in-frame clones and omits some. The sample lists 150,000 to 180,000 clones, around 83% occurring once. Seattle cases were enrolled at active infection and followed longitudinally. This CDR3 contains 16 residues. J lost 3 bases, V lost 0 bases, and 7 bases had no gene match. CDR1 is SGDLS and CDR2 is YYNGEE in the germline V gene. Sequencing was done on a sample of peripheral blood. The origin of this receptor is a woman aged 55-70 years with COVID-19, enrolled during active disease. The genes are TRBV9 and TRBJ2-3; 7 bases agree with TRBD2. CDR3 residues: CASSVDQRGLTDTQYF. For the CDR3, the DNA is TGTGCCAGCAGCGTAGATCAGCGGGGCCTGACAGATACGCAGTATTTT. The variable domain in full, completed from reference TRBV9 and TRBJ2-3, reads DSGVTQTPKHLITATGQRVTLRCSPRSGDLSVYWYQQSLDQGLQFLIQYYNGEERAKGNILERFSAQQFPDLHSELNLSSLELGDSALYFCASSVDQRGLTDTQYFGPGTRLTVL.